This T cell receptor (beta chain) appears in the sequencing data of a study of blood T cell repertoires in COVID-19. Study background: Donors in the United States, Italy and Spain gave samples during acute or convalescent COVID-19. The cDNA or gDNA used as material had been derived from T cells, B-cell-depleted T cells, or PBMCs.

The CDR3 is 15 amino acids. In germline, CDR1 is SGHTA, CDR2 FQGNSA. V lost 1 base to trimming and J lost 2 bases, with 9 bases between them. In the original analysis: Cell counts per sample came from amplifying reference gene primers. Here immunoSEQ multiplex PCR was the method, and the copy in TCRdb shows in-frame clones only, minus some. Clone size and V and J calls were adopted from that table, with D and trimming inferred from the DNA. Among 95,000 to 100,000 clones listed, 70% to 85% were seen once. The clonotype comes from an older man with acute or convalescent COVID-19. The J gene is TRBJ1-3, the V gene TRBV7-2; no firm D call. Source material: peripheral blood. CDR3 residues: CASSLGPIPGNTIYF. DNA for the CDR3: TGTGCCAGCAGCTTAGGTCCTATCCCTGGAAACACCATATATTTT.